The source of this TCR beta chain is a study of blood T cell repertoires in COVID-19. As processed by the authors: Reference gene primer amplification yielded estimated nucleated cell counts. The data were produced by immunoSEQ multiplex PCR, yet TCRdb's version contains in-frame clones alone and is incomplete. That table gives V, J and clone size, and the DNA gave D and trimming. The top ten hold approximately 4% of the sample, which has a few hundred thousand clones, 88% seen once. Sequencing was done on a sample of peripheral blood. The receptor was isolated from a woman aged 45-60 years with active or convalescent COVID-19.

DNA of the CDR3: TGTGCCAGCAGTCTTTCCGACAGGGGCCGATCACCCCTCCACTTT. Its translation is CASSLSDRGRSPLHF. The chain uses TRBV25-1 and TRBJ1-6; 8 bases fit TRBD1. CDR1 MGHDK and CDR2 SYGVNS come from the germline V gene. With V trimmed by 5 bases and J by 10 bases, 10 bases remained unmatched. The CDR3 is 15 residues long.